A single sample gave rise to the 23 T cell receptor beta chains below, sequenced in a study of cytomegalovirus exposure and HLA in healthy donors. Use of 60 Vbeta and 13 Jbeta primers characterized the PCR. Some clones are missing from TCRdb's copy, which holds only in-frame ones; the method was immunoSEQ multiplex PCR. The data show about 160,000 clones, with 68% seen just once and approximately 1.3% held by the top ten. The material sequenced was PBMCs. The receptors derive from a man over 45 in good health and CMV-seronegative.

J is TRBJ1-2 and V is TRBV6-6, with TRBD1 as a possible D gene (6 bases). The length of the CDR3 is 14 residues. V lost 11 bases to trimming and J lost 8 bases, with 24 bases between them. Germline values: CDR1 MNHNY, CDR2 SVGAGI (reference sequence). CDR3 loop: CAASKQGPLPGYTF. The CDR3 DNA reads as TGTGCCGCCTCAAAACAGGGTCCCCTCCCCGGCTACACCTTC.

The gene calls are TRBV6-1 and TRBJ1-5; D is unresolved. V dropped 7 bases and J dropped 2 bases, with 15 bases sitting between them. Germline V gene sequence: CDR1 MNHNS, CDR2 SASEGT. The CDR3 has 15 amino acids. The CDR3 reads CASKLEGMGNQPQHF. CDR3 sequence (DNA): TGTGCCAGCAAGTTGGAGGGTATGGGCAATCAGCCCCAGCATTTT.

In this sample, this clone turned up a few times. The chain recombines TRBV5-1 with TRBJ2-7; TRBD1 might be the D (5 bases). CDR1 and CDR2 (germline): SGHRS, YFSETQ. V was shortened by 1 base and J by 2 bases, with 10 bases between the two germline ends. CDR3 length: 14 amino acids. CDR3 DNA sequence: TGCGCCAGCAGCTTGAACCAGGGCACCTACGAGCAGTACTTC. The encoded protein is CASSLNQGTYEQYF.

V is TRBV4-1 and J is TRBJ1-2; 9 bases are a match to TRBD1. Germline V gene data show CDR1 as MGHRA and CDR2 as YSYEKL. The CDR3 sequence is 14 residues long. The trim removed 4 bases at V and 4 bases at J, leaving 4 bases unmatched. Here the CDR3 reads CASSPTGGIYGYTF. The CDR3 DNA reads TGCGCCAGCAGCCCGACAGGGGGAATCTATGGCTACACCTTC.

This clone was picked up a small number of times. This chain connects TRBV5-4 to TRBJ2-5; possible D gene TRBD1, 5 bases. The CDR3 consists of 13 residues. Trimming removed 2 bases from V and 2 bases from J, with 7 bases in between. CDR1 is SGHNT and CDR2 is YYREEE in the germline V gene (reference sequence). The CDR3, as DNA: TGTGCCAGCAGCTTCGCAGGGCAAGAGACCCAGTACTTC. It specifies CASSFAGQETQYF. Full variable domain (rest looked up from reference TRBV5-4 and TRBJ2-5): ETGVTQSPTHLIKTRGQQVTLRCSSQSGHNTVSWYQQALGQGPQFIFQYYREEENGRGNFPPRFSGLQFPNYSSELNVNALELDDSALYLCASSFAGQETQYFGPGTRLLVL.

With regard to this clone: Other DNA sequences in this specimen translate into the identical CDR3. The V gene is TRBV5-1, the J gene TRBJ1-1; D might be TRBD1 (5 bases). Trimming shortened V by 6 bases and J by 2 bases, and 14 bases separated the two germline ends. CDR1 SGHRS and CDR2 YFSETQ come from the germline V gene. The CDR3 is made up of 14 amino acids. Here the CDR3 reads CASTTLGGNTEAFF. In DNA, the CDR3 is TGCGCCAGCACCACTCTCGGGGGAAACACTGAAGCTTTCTTT. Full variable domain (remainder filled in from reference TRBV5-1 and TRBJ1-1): KAGVTQTPRYLIKTRGQQVTLSCSPISGHRSVSWYQQTPGQGLQFLFEYFSETQRNKGNFPGRFSGRQFSNSRSEMNVSTLELGDSALYLCASTTLGGNTEAFFGQGTRLTVV.

CDR3 loop: CASSWTGGGDGELFF. The CDR3 DNA reads TGTGCCAGCAGTTGGACAGGGGGCGGGGACGGGGAGCTGTTTTTT. The rearrangement links TRBV6-6 to TRBJ2-2, with 11 bases that match TRBD1. Losses at the gene ends were 4 bases for V and 7 bases for J; bases not matched to a gene: 5. Germline loops: CDR1 MNHNY, CDR2 SVGAGI (reference sequence). The CDR3 covers 15 residues.

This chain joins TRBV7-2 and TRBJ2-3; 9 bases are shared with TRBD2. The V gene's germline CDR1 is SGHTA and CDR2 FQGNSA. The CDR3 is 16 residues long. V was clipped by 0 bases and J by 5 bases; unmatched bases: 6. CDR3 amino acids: CASSLALAGFGDTQYF. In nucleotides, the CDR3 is TGTGCCAGCAGCTTAGCGCTAGCGGGATTTGGAGATACGCAGTATTTT.

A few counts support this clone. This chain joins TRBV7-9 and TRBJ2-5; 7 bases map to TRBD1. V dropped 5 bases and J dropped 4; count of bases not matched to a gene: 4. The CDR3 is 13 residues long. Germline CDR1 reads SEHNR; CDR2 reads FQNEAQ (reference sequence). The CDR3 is CASSARQGETQYF. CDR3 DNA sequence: TGTGCCAGCAGCGCTAGACAGGGAGAGACCCAGTACTTC.

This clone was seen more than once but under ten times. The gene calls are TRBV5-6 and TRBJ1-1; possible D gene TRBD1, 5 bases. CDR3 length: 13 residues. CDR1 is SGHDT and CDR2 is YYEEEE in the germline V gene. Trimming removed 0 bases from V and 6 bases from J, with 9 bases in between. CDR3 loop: CASSLEGRAEAFF. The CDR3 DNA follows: TGTGCCAGCAGCTTGGAAGGCAGGGCTGAAGCTTTCTTT.

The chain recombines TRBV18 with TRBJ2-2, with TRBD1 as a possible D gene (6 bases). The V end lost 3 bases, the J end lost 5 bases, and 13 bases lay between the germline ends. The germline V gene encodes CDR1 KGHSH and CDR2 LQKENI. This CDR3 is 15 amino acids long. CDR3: CASSPARGWTGELFF. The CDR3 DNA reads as TGTGCCAGCTCACCTGCCAGGGGCTGGACCGGGGAGCTGTTTTTT.

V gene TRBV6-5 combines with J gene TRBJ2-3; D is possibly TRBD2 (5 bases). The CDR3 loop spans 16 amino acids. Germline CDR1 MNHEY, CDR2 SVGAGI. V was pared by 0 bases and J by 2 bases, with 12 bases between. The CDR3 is CASSYSRRKYTDTQYF. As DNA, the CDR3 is TGTGCCAGCAGTTACTCGAGGAGGAAATACACAGATACGCAGTATTTT.

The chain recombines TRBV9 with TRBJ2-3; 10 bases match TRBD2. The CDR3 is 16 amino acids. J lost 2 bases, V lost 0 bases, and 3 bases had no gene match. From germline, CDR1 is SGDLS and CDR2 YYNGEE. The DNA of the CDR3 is TGTGCCAGCAGCGTAGTAGGACTAGCGGTCACAGATACGCAGTATTTT. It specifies CASSVVGLAVTDTQYF.

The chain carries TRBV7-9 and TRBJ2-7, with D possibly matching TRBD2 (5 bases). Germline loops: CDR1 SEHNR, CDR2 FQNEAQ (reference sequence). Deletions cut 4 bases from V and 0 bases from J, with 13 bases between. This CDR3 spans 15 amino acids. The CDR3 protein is CASSSTGLLSYEQYF. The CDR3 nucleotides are TGTGCCAGCAGCTCGACCGGACTGCTCTCCTACGAGCAGTACTTC.

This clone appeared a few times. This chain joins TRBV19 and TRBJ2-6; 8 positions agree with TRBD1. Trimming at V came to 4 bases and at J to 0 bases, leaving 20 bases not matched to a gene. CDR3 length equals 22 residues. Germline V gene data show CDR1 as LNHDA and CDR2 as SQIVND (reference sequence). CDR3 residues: CASSRRQGLREIEDSGANVLTF. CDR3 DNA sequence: TGTGCCAGTAGTAGAAGACAGGGGCTCCGGGAAATTGAAGACTCTGGGGCCAACGTCCTGACTTTC.

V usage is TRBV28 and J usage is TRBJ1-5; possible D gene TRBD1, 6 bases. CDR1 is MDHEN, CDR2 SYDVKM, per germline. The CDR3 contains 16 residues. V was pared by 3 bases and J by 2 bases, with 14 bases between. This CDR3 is CASSFSIRGGNQPQHF. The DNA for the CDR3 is TGTGCCAGCAGTTTTTCAATCAGGGGCGGCAATCAGCCCCAGCATTTT. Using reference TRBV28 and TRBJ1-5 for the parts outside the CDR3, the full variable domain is DVKVTQSSRYLVKRTGEKVFLECVQDMDHENMFWYRQDPGLGLRLIYFSYDVKMKEKGDIPEGYSVSREKKERFSLILESASTNQTSMYLCASSFSIRGGNQPQHFGDGTRLSIL.

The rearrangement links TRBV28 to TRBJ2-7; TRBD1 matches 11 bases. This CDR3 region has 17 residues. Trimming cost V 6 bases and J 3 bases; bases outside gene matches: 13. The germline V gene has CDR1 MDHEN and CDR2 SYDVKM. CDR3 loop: CASSLGTGGYMSYEQYF. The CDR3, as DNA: TGTGCCAGCAGCCTCGGGACAGGGGGTTACATGAGCTACGAGCAGTACTTC. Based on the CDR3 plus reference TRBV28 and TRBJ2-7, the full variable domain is DVKVTQSSRYLVKRTGEKVFLECVQDMDHENMFWYRQDPGLGLRLIYFSYDVKMKEKGDIPEGYSVSREKKERFSLILESASTNQTSMYLCASSLGTGGYMSYEQYFGPGTRLTVT.

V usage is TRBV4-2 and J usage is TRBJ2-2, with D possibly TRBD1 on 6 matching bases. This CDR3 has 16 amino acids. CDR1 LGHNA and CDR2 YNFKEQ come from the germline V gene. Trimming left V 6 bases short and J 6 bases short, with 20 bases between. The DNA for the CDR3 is TGTGCCAGCAGGGCACAGGGTAGGGACGGGGCCGGGGAGCTGTTTTTT. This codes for CASRAQGRDGAGELFF.

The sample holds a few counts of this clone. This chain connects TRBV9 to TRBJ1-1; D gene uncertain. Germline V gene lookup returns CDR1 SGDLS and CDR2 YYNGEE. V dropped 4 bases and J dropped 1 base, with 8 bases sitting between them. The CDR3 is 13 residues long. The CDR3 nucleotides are TGTGCCAGCAGCCTCGCGGAGAACACTGAAGCTTTCTTT. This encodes CASSLAENTEAFF.

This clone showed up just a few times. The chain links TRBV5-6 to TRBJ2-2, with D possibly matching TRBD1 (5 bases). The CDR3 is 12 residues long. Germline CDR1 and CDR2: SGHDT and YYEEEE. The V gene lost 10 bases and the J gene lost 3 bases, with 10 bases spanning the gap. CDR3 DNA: TGTGCCCAAAGGGGCGACACCGGGGAGCTGTTTTTT. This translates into CAQRGDTGELFF.

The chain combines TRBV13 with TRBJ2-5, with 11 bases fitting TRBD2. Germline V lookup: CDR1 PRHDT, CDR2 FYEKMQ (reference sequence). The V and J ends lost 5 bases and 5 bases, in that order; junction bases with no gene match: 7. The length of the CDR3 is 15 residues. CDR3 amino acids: CASSNSGGAGETQYF. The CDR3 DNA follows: TGTGCCAGCAGCAATAGCGGGGGGGCCGGGGAGACCCAGTACTTC.

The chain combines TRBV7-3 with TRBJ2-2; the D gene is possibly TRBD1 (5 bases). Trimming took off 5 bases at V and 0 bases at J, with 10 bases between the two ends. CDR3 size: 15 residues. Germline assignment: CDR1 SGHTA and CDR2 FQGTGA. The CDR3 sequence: CASSPAGSNTGELFF. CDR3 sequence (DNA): TGTGCCAGCAGCCCAGCAGGGTCGAACACCGGGGAGCTGTTTTTT.

CDR3 bases: TGCGCCAGCAGCTCCGGAGCTGGAAACACCATATATTTT. Its translation is CASSSGAGNTIYF. The chain couples TRBV5-1 to TRBJ1-3, with D unclear. The CDR3 sequence is 13 residues long. The germline gives CDR1 SGHRS, CDR2 YFSETQ. Trimming removed 3 bases at V and 2 bases at J, with 6 bases between.